This TCR beta chain was retrieved from a study of Ad26.COV2.S vaccination and SARS-CoV-2 variants. Findings and caveats of the study: Whether participants received vaccine or placebo, their non-spike TCR breadth was similar.

With respect to this clone: Its antigen is not known.

Treatment in this sample: about 20 received Ad26.COV2.S at low or high dose, single or two shots; 5 received placebo; per-sample allocation not given. Specimens were obtained on day 63 following the first vaccine or placebo injection. Libraries were prepared by immunoSEQ multiplex PCR; TCRdb keeps only in-frame clonotypes and omits some of them. The data show some 410,000 clones, roughly 90% seen once. Trimming shortened V by 5 bases and J by 5 bases, and 11 bases separated the two germline ends. CDR3 length equals 13 residues. Germline lookup yields CDR1 KGHDR and CDR2 SFDVKD. Sequenced material: peripheral blood, taken in a trial of Ad26.COV2.S vaccine versus placebo. The gene calls are TRBV24-1 and TRBJ1-1; D is possibly TRBD1 (5 bases). This TCR was recovered from a person aged 18-60 years who received the Ad26.COV2.S COVID-19 vaccine or a placebo. The CDR3 sequence: CATSAGAATEAFF. As DNA, the CDR3 is TGTGCCACCAGTGCTGGGGCGGCGACTGAAGCTTTCTTT.